The sequence of this TCR beta chain was determined in a study of blood T cells in healthy people across ages. Study-level results: Per million T cells, the diversity of TCR beta decreased roughly linearly as age advanced. Higher diversity and more naive CD4+ cells were features of long-lived donors, compared to aged donors.

There are a few counts of this clonotype. Antigen specificity is unknown. Sample-barcoded 5' priming and a J-beta primer mix drove a second PCR of roughly 7 to 11 cycles. TCRdb called the 5' RACE reads again in MiXCR, with one record for every CDR3 protein. The sample includes about 1.6 million distinct CDR3 sequences, around 35% of them seen just once. Donors were systemically healthy Caucasian individuals from Russia aged 6 to 90 years. Extracted total RNA amounted to at least 6 micrograms for each sample. The sequence was collected from a young woman in good health. The sequenced material came from blood.

The CDR3 nucleotides read TGTGCCAGCAGCTTCCGGGGGGGGCCCGAGAGTACGCAGTATTTT. It specifies CASSFRGGPESTQYF. The chain recombines TRBV7-2 with TRBJ2-3, with TRBD2 identical over 8 bases. With 3 bases clipped from V and 8 bases from J, the junction kept 10 bases outside the gene matches. Per the germline V gene, CDR1 is SGHTA and CDR2 is FQGNSA. This CDR3 comprises 15 residues.